The present T cell receptor (beta chain) was sequenced within a study of memory CD4+ T cells and cytomegalovirus serostatus. The CDR3 runs to 14 residues. Germline V CDR1 and CDR2: SGHNT, YYREEE (reference sequence). The V gene lost 3 bases and the J gene lost 8 bases, with 12 bases spanning the gap. The sort gate was single viable CD3+CD4+CD8-CD45RO+ cells for memory CD4+ T cells. Sequencing was performed with immunoSEQ multiplex PCR; in TCRdb, only in-frame clones are kept and a portion is missing. Among about 46,000 clones listed, around four fifths were seen once. The count of this clone is one. Antigen unknown. General observations from the study: Each of 65 to 75 CMV-associated TCRbeta sequences occurred in one to five individuals.

This TCR derives from an adult in good health and CMV-seronegative. Material for sequencing was memory CD4+ T cells from blood. The chain combines TRBV5-4 with TRBJ1-6; D may be TRBD1 (5 bases). The CDR3 region is CASSSRVADSPLHF. The CDR3 region has the DNA TGTGCCAGCAGCTCCAGGGTTGCGGATTCACCCCTCCACTTT.